The present T cell receptor (beta chain) was sequenced within a study of cytomegalovirus exposure and HLA in healthy donors. The PCR contained 60 Vbeta and 13 Jbeta primers. Sequenced by immunoSEQ multiplex PCR; TCRdb stores in-frame clones only, minus some. Of more than 150,000 clones listed, roughly 78% were seen once; the top ten hold 1%. Details on this clone: Its antigen is currently unknown.

Study conclusions and caveats: The authors enumerated 150 to 200 TCR beta chains as linked to cytomegalovirus. CMV serostatus stood as the only immune exposure information on hand. Previously analyzed data showed that most TCR beta V segments were productive at a frequency of about 90% or about 30%. In vitro confirmation showed a few CMV-associated chains to be CMV antigen specific.

CDR1 and CDR2 from the germline V gene are MNHEY and SVGAGI. V was pared by 11 bases and J by 0 bases, with 8 bases of the junction left unmatched. This CDR3 contains 14 residues. The TCR sequence derives from a woman between 50 and 59 years old in good health and CMV-seropositive. Source material: PBMCs. This rearrangement joins TRBV6-5 to TRBJ1-2; 8 positions agree with TRBD1. The CDR3 DNA sequence: TGTGCCGGTAGGGACAGGCAAGCTAACTATGGCTACACCTTC. Translated, it gives CAGRDRQANYGYTF.